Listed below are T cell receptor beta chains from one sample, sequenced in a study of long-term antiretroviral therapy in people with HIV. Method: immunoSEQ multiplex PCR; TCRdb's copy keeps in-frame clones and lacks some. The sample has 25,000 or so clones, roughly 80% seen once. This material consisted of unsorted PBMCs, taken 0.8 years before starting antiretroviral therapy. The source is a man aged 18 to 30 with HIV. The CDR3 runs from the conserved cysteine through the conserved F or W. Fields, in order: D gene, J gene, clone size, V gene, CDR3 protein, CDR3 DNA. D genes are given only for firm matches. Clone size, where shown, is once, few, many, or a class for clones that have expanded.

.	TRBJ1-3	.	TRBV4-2	CASSREWGSGGNTIYF	TGTGCCAGCAGCCGCGAATGGGGGTCTGGAGGAAACACCATATATTTT
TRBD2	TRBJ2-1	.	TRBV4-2	CASSQRWGGLAGDYNEQFF	TGTGCCAGCAGCCAACGATGGGGGGGACTAGCGGGGGACTACAATGAGCAGTTCTTC
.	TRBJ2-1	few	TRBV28	CASSSRYNEQFF	TGTGCCAGCAGTTCCCGTTACAATGAGCAGTTCTTC
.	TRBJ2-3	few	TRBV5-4	CASSRFSTVRSTDTQYF	TGTGCCAGCAGCCGATTTTCGACGGTCAGAAGCACAGATACGCAGTATTTT
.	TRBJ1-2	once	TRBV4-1	CASSQDAEGYTF	TGCGCCAGCAGCCAAGACGCGGAAGGCTACACCTTC
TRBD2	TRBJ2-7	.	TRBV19	CASSRAGTTLLYEQYF	TGTGCCAGTAGTAGGGCTGGGACTACCCTTTTGTACGAGCAGTACTTC
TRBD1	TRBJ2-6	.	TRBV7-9	CASSFILRTGGEGANVLTF	TGTGCCAGCAGCTTCATACTTCGGACAGGGGGCGAAGGGGCCAACGTCCTGACTTTC
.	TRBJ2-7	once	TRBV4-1	CASSQVVRGPYEQYF	TGCGCCAGCAGCCAAGTTGTGCGGGGGCCCTACGAGCAGTACTTC
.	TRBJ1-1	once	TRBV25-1	CASSPVGADTEAFF	TGTGCCAGTTCTCCGGTGGGGGCGGACACTGAAGCTTTCTTT
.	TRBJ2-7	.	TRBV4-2	CASSQPLLAKAYEQYF	TGTGCCAGCAGCCAACCCCTGTTGGCGAAGGCCTACGAGCAGTACTTC